A single sample is the source of the 26 T cell receptor beta chains below, sequenced in a study of T-cell reconstitution after alpha-beta-depleted transplantation in children. For TCRbeta, the library was prepared with unique molecular identifiers. TCRdb re-derived calls from the PCR reads in MiXCR, one entry per CDR3 protein. In the table there are over 550,000 distinct CDR3 sequences, 10% to 13% of which are singletons. The starting material was PBMCs from the stem cell graft donor, obtained from the stem cell graft. These receptors all stem from a human donor who donated a stem cell graft to a child with acute myeloid leukemia.

This clonotype showed up just a few times. The rearrangement links TRBV7-8 to TRBJ2-7; no definite D call. The V end was cut by 5 bases, the J end by 3 bases, with 14 bases between. CDR1 and CDR2 (germline): SGHVS, FQNEAQ. The CDR3 length is 14 residues. The CDR3 bases are TGTGCCAGCAGCCCCCCCACTCGTTACTACGAGCAGTACTTC. It is translated as CASSPPTRYYEQYF.

This clonotype was counted at least ten times. This chain links TRBV27 with TRBJ1-1; 7 nucleotides align to TRBD1. CDR1 is MNHEY and CDR2 is SMNVEV in the germline V gene (reference sequence). This CDR3 region has 16 residues. V was pared by 6 bases and J by 4 bases, with 14 bases of the junction left unmatched. This CDR3 reads CASRDLEGALGTEAFF. The CDR3 DNA sequence: TGTGCCAGCAGAGATTTGGAGGGGGCTTTGGGCACTGAAGCTTTCTTT.

The chain carries TRBV3-1 and TRBJ2-7; D is perhaps TRBD2 (7 bases). CDR3 length equals 13 residues. Trimming shortened V by 7 bases and J by 5 bases, and 15 bases separated the two germline ends. CDR1 and CDR2 (germline): LGHDT, YNNKEL (reference sequence). The CDR3 sequence: CASTRMGGHEQYF. CDR3 DNA sequence: TGTGCCAGCACCCGAATGGGGGGGCACGAGCAGTACTTC.

This clonotype was counted at least ten times. The chain employs TRBV13 and TRBJ2-7; the D gene is possibly TRBD1 (6 bases). This CDR3 comprises 13 residues. Germline V gives CDR1 PRHDT, CDR2 FYEKMQ (reference sequence). V gave up 5 bases and J gave up 5 bases, with 13 bases separating them. The CDR3 bases are TGTGCCAGCAGCGGAACAGGGATACACGAGCAGTACTTC. As protein: CASSGTGIHEQYF.

This clonotype appeared a few times. This chain connects TRBV29-1 to TRBJ1-2, with a tentative D call TRBD1 (6 bases). This CDR3 is built from 13 residues. In germline, CDR1 is SQVTM, CDR2 ANQGSEA. V was trimmed by 4 bases and J by 8 bases, leaving 17 bases between them. The CDR3 nucleotides are TGCAGCGTTGTAGCAGTCGGGGGCTACGGCTACACCTTC. Its translation is CSVVAVGGYGYTF.

There are a few counts of this clonotype. The chain is built from TRBV7-3 and TRBJ2-7, with D perhaps matching TRBD1 (6 bases). Trimming left V 4 bases short and J 6 bases short, with 13 bases between. CDR1 and CDR2 (germline): SGHTA, FQGTGA. The CDR3 totals 13 residues. CDR3 loop: CASSSKVGAEQYF. CDR3 bases: TGTGCCAGCAGCTCCAAGGTGGGGGCCGAGCAGTACTTC. The full variable domain, with the rest looked up from reference TRBV7-3 and TRBJ2-7, is GAGVSQTPSNKVTEKGKYVELRCDPISGHTALYWYRQSLGQGPEFLIYFQGTGAADDSGLPNDRFFAVRPEGSVSTLKIQRTERGDSAVYLCASSSKVGAEQYFGPGTRLTVT.

A few counts support this clonotype. The genes are TRBV29-1 and TRBJ1-4; possibly TRBD1 for D (6 bases). The CDR3 is 12 residues long. Trimming took 7 bases from V and 10 from J, leaving 16 bases between them. Germline-derived CDR1 and CDR2 are SQVTM and ANQGSEA. The DNA for the CDR3 is TGCAGCGCCAGCGCACAGGGTGGAAAACTGTTTTTT. Its protein is CSASAQGGKLFF.

This clonotype was seen repeatedly, ten times or more. The chain couples TRBV15 to TRBJ2-7; the match to TRBD2 covers 7 bases. With 2 bases clipped from V and 6 bases from J, the junction kept 13 bases outside the gene matches. Germline CDR1 is LNHNV and CDR2 is YYDKDF (reference sequence). The CDR3 totals 16 residues. CDR3 loop: CATSRRGLLAPGEQYF. CDR3 sequence (DNA): TGTGCCACCAGCAGACGAGGTCTACTAGCGCCAGGCGAGCAGTACTTC. Filled out from reference TRBV15 and TRBJ2-7, the complete variable domain reads DAMVIQNPRYQVTQFGKPVTLSCSQTLNHNVMYWYQQKSSQAPKLLFHYYDKDFNNEADTPDNFQSRRPNTSFCFLDIRSPGLGDTAMYLCATSRRGLLAPGEQYFGPGTRLTVT.

This clonotype came up many times. V usage is TRBV12-3 or TRBV12-4 and J usage is TRBJ2-7; TRBD1 matches 12 bases. V lost 4 bases to trimming and J lost 12 bases; unmatched junction nucleotides: 10. The CDR3 contains 14 residues. CDR3 residues: CASSSQGTGGLSYF. CDR3 nucleotide sequence: TGTGCCAGCAGTTCTCAGGGGACAGGGGGCTTGTCGTACTTC.

This clonotype was observed a handful of times. CDR3 nucleotide sequence: TGTGCCTCTCTCAGGGGAGGGTCTGAAGCTTTCTTT. It yields the protein CASLRGGSEAFF. The chain is built from TRBV30 and TRBJ1-1; perhaps TRBD1 as D (6 bases). This CDR3 is 12 amino acids long. Trimming shortened V by 7 bases and J by 6 bases, and 15 bases separated the two germline ends. Germline V gene sequence: CDR1 GTSNPN, CDR2 SVGIG (reference sequence). The variable domain in full, completed from reference TRBV30 and TRBJ1-1, reads SQTIHQWPATLVQPVGSPLSLECTVEGTSNPNLYWYRQAAGRGLQLLFYSVGIGQISSEVPQNLSASRPQDRQFILSSKKLLLSDSGFYLCASLRGGSEAFFGQGTRLTVV.

The sample holds a few counts of this clonotype. The CDR3 loop reads CASSLNRGGPDYGYTF. The CDR3, as DNA: TGTGCCAGCAGCCTTAACCGAGGGGGTCCCGACTATGGCTACACCTTC. The chain joins TRBV7-2 to TRBJ1-2, with TRBD1 as a possible D gene (6 bases). Germline CDR1 SGHTA, CDR2 FQGNSA. The CDR3 loop spans 16 amino acids. Trimming took 5 bases from V and 3 from J, leaving 19 bases between them.

This clonotype was counted only a few times. This chain uses TRBV10-3 with TRBJ2-1; 14 bases line up with TRBD2. The junction had 3 bases not matched to a gene; V was cut back by 7 bases and J by 7 bases. CDR1 is ENHRY, CDR2 SYGVKD, per germline. CDR3 length: 14 residues. CDR3 sequence: CAIKGTSGGNEQFF. The CDR3 nucleotides are TGTGCCATCAAAGGGACTAGCGGGGGTAATGAGCAGTTCTTC.

This clonotype was observed many times. The chain has TRBV28 and TRBJ1-1, with D uncertain. There are 13 residues in the CDR3. Germline assignment: CDR1 MDHEN and CDR2 SYDVKM. V lost 3 bases to trimming and J lost 1 base, with 6 bases between them. CDR3 DNA: TGTGCCAGCAGTTTGACACCGAACACTGAAGCTTTCTTT. It translates to CASSLTPNTEAFF.

This clonotype was seen only a few times. CDR3 residues: CSVAGGRQGSSYEQYF. DNA of the CDR3: TGCAGCGTTGCCGGGGGCCGACAGGGGAGTAGTTACGAGCAGTACTTC. The V gene is TRBV29-1, the J gene TRBJ2-7, with 8 bases matching TRBD1. Germline V gene sequence: CDR1 SQVTM, CDR2 ANQGSEA. The V segment lost 4 bases and the J segment 4 bases; nucleotides outside the gene matches: 15. This CDR3 comprises 16 residues.

This clonotype was counted many times. This chain links TRBV5-1 with TRBJ1-1, with unresolved D. V was shortened by 4 bases and J by 1 base, with 14 bases between the two germline ends. CDR3 length equals 15 residues. Germline V gene data show CDR1 as SGHRS and CDR2 as YFSETQ. CDR3 coding DNA: TGCGCCAGCAGCCCGGAGGTGGTCCCGAACACTGAAGCTTTCTTT. Encoded protein: CASSPEVVPNTEAFF. Full variable domain (outside the CDR3, taken from reference TRBV5-1 and TRBJ1-1): KAGVTQTPRYLIKTRGQQVTLSCSPISGHRSVSWYQQTPGQGLQFLFEYFSETQRNKGNFPGRFSGRQFSNSRSEMNVSTLELGDSALYLCASSPEVVPNTEAFFGQGTRLTVV.

A few counts support this clonotype. The chain combines TRBV29-1 with TRBJ1-5, with D unresolved. The V gene's germline CDR1 is SQVTM and CDR2 ANQGSEA. The CDR3 totals 13 residues. Trimming cost V 7 bases and J 3 bases, with 13 bases left between them. The CDR3 sequence: CSAADGDNQPQHF. CDR3 DNA sequence: TGCAGCGCCGCTGATGGGGACAATCAGCCCCAGCATTTT.

This clonotype has ten or more counts. The junction departs from germline at one end; a sequencing error may be responsible. The rearrangement uses TRBV25-1 and TRBJ2-2; 8 bases are shared with TRBD1. Germline V lookup: CDR1 MGHDK, CDR2 SYGVNS. CDR3 length equals 14 residues. Here the CDR3 reads CASSGQGNTGELFF. CDR3 in DNA: TGCGCCAGCAGTGGACAGGGCAACACCGGGGAGCTGTTTTTT.

The V gene is TRBV18, the J gene TRBJ2-7, with TRBD1 as a possible D gene (5 bases). Germline CDR1 is KGHSH and CDR2 is LQKENI. The V end was cut by 2 bases, the J end by 2 bases, with 16 bases between. This CDR3 has 16 residues. CDR3 coding DNA: TGTGCCAGCTCACCAGATCGAAACCCAGGGACCTACGAGCAGTACTTC. As protein: CASSPDRNPGTYEQYF.

In its sample, this clonotype was seen a few times. V usage is TRBV28 and J usage is TRBJ2-7, with 10 bases aligning to TRBD2. V was pared by 7 bases and J by 6 bases, with 12 bases of the junction left unmatched. Germline V gene lookup returns CDR1 MDHEN and CDR2 SYDVKM. This CDR3 has 15 amino acids. This chain's CDR3 is CASTASLAGVSEQYF. CDR3 DNA: TGTGCCAGCACCGCCTCCCTAGCGGGAGTATCCGAGCAGTACTTC.

This clonotype came up a few times. The chain links TRBV4-3 to TRBJ2-7; no firm D call. The germline V gene has CDR1 LGHNA and CDR2 YSLEER. The CDR3 spans 15 residues. Trimming took off 1 base at V and 2 bases at J, with 12 bases between the two ends. The CDR3 DNA follows: TGCGCCAGCAGCCAAGGACACCTTCCCCCCTACGAGCAGTACTTC. This gives the protein CASSQGHLPPYEQYF.

The rearrangement links TRBV28 to TRBJ2-7; 14 nucleotides line up with TRBD2. The CDR3 length is 20 residues. The germline V gene has CDR1 MDHEN and CDR2 SYDVKM. With 5 bases clipped from V and 3 bases from J, the junction kept 18 bases outside the gene matches. The CDR3 is CASSEQTRRTSGRRDYEQYF. Here the CDR3 DNA reads TGTGCCAGCAGTGAACAAACTCGCCGGACTAGCGGGAGGCGTGACTACGAGCAGTACTTC.

The chain combines TRBV25-1 with TRBJ2-1; D is ambiguous. Looked up from germline, CDR1 is MGHDK and CDR2 is SYGVNS. The CDR3 covers 12 residues. The V and J ends lost 8 bases and 8 bases respectively, with 13 bases between them. CDR3 sequence reads: CASRALPDEQFF. The CDR3 DNA reads as TGTGCCAGCCGGGCCCTCCCAGATGAGCAGTTCTTC.

This clonotype appeared a few times. The gene calls are TRBV29-1 and TRBJ1-2; D is possibly TRBD1 (6 bases). CDR3 length: 13 residues. V was trimmed by 7 bases and J by 8 bases, leaving 20 bases between them. Germline V gene data show CDR1 as SQVTM and CDR2 as ANQGSEA. CDR3 in DNA: TGCAGCGGTGTCGGGCAGGGGCTTAGAGGCTACACCTTC. Encoded protein: CSGVGQGLRGYTF. The variable domain in full, completed from reference TRBV29-1 and TRBJ1-2, reads SAVISQKPSRDICQRGTSLTIQCQVDSQVTMMFWYRQQPGQSLTLIATANQGSEATYESGFVIDKFPISRPNLTFSTLTVSNMSPEDSSIYLCSGVGQGLRGYTFGSGTRLTVV.

There are many counts of this clonotype. The chain is built from TRBV7-2 and TRBJ2-3, with D possibly TRBD1 on 5 matching bases. V lost 5 bases, J lost 3 bases, and 18 bases lay in between. The V gene's germline CDR1 is SGHTA and CDR2 FQGNSA. CDR3 length: 16 residues. The chain's CDR3 is CASSQGPNRVTDTQYF. CDR3 nucleotide sequence: TGTGCCAGCAGCCAGGGCCCGAATAGGGTTACAGATACGCAGTATTTT.

This clonotype turned up a few times. The CDR3 sequence is CASSLIANTEAFF. For the CDR3, the DNA is TGTGCCAGCAGTTTAATAGCGAACACTGAAGCTTTCTTT. The genes are TRBV12-3 or TRBV12-4 and TRBJ1-1, with D unresolved. V lost 2 bases, J lost 1 base, and 5 bases lay in between. The CDR3 is made up of 13 amino acids.

The rearrangement links TRBV6-5 to TRBJ2-1; 8 bases agree with TRBD2. This CDR3 spans 17 amino acids. Per the germline V gene, CDR1 is MNHEY and CDR2 is SVGAGI. With V trimmed by 1 base and J by 6 bases, 11 bases remained unmatched. The chain's CDR3 is CASSYLPTSGGGNEQFF. The DNA of the CDR3 is TGTGCCAGCAGTTACTTACCCACTAGCGGAGGGGGCAATGAGCAGTTCTTC.